This section outlines one TCR beta chain sequence together with its context. Its antigen is unidentified. This entry comes from a study of post-analysis software for immune sequencing data. Across the study: Relapsing-remitting, secondary progressive and progressive-relapsing multiple sclerosis were all included among the disease courses. Findings and limits, study-wide: About five TRBV segments (TRBV5-6, TRBV5-1 and TRBV20-1 among them) occurred more frequently in patients than in controls.

This CDR3 region has 15 residues. Germline V gives CDR1 SEHNR, CDR2 FQNEAQ (reference sequence). V was pared by 5 bases and J by 6 bases, with 8 bases of the junction left unmatched. Built from TCR beta cDNA, the libraries had unique molecular identifiers in them. Each CDR3 protein gets one entry after TCRdb re-called the PCR reads with MiXCR. The repertoire has about 540,000 distinct CDR3 sequences, 34% of them found once; the top ten carry approximately 6%. Sequencing input: blood. The receptor was derived from a girl younger than 18 with multiple sclerosis. The chain links TRBV7-9 to TRBJ2-1; 9 bases agree with TRBD2. CDR3 nucleotide sequence: TGTGCCAGCAGCCGGCGGGGGGGGCCAAGCAATGAGCAGTTCTTC. Translating gives CASSRRGGPSNEQFF.